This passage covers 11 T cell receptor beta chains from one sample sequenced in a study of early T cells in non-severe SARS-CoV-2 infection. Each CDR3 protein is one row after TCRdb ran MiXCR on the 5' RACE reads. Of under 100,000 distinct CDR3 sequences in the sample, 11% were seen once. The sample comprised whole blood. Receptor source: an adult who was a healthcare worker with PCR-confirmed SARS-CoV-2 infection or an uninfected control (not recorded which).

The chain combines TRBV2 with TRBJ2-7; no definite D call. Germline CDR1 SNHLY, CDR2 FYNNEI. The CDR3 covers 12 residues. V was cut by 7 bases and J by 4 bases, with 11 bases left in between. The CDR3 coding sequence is TGTGCCAGCACCCAGAGCCTATACGAGCAGTACTTC. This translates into CASTQSLYEQYF.

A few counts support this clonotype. CDR3 in DNA: TGTGCCAGCCTACAAACTTCCTACAATGAGCAGTTCTTC. As protein: CASLQTSYNEQFF. The chain uses TRBV21-1 and TRBJ2-1. TRBV21-1 is tagged as a pseudogene. The CDR3 is 13 amino acids.

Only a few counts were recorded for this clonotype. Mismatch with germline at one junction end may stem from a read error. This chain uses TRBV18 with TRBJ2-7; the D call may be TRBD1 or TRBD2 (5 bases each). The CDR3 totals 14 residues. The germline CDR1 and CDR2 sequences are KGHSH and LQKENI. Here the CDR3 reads CASSAPEGIYEQYF. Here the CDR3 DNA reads TGTGCCAGCTCAGCACCCGAGGGGATATACGAGCAGTACTTC.

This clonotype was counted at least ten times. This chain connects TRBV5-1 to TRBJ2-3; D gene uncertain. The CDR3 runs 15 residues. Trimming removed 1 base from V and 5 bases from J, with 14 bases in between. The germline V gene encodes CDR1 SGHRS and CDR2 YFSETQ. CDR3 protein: CASSLSGSERDTQYF. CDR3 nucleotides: TGCGCCAGCAGCTTGAGTGGGTCCGAGAGAGATACGCAGTATTTT. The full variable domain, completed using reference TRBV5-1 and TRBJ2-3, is KAGVTQTPRYLIKTRGQQVTLSCSPISGHRSVSWYQQTPGQGLQFLFEYFSETQRNKGNFPGRFSGRQFSNSRSEMNVSTLELGDSALYLCASSLSGSERDTQYFGPGTRLTVL.

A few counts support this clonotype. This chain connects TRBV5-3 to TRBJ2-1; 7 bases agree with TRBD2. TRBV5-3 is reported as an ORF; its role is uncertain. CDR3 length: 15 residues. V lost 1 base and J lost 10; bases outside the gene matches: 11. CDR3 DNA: TGTGCCAGAAGCTTGTACAGCGGGGATGAGCGGGAGCAGTTCTTC. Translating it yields CARSLYSGDEREQFF.

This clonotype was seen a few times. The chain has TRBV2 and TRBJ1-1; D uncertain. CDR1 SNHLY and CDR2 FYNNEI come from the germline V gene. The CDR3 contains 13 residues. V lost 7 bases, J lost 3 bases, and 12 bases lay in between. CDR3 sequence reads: CASMRAEDTEAFF. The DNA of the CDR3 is TGTGCCAGCATGAGGGCCGAAGACACTGAAGCTTTCTTT.

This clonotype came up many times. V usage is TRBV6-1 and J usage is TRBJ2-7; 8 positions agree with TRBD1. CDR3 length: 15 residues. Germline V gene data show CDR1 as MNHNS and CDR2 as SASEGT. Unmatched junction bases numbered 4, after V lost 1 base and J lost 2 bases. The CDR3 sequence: CASSEGGTGTYEQYF. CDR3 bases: TGTGCCAGCAGTGAAGGCGGGACAGGTACCTACGAGCAGTACTTC.

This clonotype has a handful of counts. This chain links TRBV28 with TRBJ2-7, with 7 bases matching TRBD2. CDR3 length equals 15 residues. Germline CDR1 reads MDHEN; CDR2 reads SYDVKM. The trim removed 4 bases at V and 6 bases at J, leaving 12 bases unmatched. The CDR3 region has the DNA TGTGCCAGCAGTTGGGTTGGCGGGAGAAGGGGCGAGCAGTACTTC. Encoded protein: CASSWVGGRRGEQYF.

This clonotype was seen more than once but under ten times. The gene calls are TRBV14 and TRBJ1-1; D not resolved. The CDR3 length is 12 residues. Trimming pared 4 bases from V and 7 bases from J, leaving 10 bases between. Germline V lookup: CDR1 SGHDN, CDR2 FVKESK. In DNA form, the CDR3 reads TGTGCCAGCAGCCCCCTGGAGATTGAAGCTTTCTTT. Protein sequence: CASSPLEIEAFF.

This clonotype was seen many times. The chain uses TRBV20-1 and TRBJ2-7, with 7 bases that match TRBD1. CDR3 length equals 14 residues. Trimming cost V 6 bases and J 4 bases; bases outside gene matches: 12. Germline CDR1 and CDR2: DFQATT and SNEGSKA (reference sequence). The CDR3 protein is CSAEGGPGEYEQYF. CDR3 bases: TGCAGTGCCGAAGGGGGCCCTGGGGAGTACGAGCAGTACTTC.

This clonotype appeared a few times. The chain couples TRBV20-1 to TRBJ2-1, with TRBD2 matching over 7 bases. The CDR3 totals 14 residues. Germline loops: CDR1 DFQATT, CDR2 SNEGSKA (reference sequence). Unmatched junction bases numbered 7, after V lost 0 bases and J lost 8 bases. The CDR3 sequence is CSARDPTSSDEQFF. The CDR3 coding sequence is TGCAGTGCTAGAGACCCGACTAGCTCCGATGAGCAGTTCTTC.